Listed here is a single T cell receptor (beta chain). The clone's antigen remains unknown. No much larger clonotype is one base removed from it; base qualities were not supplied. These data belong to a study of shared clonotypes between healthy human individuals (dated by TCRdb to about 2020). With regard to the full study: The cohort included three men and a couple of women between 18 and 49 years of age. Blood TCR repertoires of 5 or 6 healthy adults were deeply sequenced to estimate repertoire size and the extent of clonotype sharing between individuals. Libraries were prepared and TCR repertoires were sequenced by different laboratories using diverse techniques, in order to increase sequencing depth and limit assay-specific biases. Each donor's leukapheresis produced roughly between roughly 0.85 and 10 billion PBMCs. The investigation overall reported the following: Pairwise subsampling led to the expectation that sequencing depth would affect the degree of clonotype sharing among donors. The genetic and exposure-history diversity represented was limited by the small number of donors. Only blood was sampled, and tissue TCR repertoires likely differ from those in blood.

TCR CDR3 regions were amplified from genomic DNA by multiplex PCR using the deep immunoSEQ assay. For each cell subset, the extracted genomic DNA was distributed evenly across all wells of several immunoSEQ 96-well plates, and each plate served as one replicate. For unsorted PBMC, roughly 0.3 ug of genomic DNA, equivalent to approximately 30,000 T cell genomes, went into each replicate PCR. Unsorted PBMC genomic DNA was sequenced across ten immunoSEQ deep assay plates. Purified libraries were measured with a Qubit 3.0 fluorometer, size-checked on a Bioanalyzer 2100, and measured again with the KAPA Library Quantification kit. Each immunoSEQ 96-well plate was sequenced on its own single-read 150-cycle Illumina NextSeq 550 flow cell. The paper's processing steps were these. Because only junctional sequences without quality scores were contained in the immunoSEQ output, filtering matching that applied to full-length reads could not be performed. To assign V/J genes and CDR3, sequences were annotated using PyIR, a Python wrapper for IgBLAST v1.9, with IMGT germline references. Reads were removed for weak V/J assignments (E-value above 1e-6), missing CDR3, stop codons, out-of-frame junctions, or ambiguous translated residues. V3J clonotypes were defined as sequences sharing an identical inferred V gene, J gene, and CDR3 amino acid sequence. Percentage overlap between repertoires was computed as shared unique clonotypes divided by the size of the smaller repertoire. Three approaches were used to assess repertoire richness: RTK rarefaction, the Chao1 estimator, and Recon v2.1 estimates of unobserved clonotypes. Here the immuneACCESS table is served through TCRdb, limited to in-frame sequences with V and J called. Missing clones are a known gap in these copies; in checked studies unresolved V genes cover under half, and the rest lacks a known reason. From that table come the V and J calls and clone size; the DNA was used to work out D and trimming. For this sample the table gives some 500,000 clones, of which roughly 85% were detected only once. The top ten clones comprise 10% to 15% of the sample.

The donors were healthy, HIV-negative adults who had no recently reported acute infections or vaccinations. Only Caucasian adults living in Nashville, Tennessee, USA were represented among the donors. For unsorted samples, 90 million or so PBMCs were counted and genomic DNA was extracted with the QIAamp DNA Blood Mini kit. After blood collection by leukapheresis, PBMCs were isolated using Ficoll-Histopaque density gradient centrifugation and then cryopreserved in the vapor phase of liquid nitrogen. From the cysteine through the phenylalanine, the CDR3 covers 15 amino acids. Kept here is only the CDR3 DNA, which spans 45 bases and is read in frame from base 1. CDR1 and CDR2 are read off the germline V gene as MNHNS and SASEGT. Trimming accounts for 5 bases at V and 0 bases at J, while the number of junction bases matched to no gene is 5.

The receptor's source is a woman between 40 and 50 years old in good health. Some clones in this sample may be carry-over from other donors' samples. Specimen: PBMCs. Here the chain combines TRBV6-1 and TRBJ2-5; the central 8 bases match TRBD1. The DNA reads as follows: TGTGCCAGCAGTACCGACAGGGGCGACCAAGAGACCCAGTACTTC. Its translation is CASSTDRGDQETQYF.